This paragraph reports one TCR beta chain. Under the authors' procedure: Using reference gene primer amplification, nucleated cell counts were estimated. Generated by immunoSEQ multiplex PCR, the TCRdb table keeps only in-frame clones and is missing some. V, J and clone size were drawn from that table, and D and trimming were deduced from the DNA. The table records over 140,000 clones, 77% of them present only once. The source of the sample is a study of blood T cell repertoires in COVID-19. Study-wide background: Specimens from acute and convalescent COVID-19 originated in the United States, Italy and Spain. Sources were T cells, B-cell-depleted T cells, or PBMCs; the material itself was cDNA or gDNA.

The sequencing sample was made of peripheral blood. The clonotype comes from a woman in her forties or fifties with active or convalescent COVID-19.

DNA of the CDR3: TGTGCCAGCAGCCCCACCGGGGGCGAGCAGTACTTC. Amino acid sequence: CASSPTGGEQYF. This chain links TRBV7-9 with TRBJ2-7, with D perhaps TRBD2 (6 bases). The CDR3 contains 12 residues. Germline CDR1 reads SEHNR; CDR2 reads FQNEAQ (reference sequence). Trimming pared 5 bases from V and 6 bases from J, leaving 11 bases between.